This paragraph covers one T cell receptor beta chain sequence. Its matching antigen is unknown. A second about 7 to 11 cycle PCR used barcoded and J-beta primers. TCRdb redid the calling of the 5' RACE reads with MiXCR, one entry per CDR3 protein. There are nearly 800,000 distinct CDR3 sequences in the sample; approximately 53% occur only once, and about 26% lies in the top ten. The record originates from a study of blood T cells in healthy people across ages. General study results and limits: Getting older went along with TCR beta diversity per million T cells dropping roughly linearly. Whereas aged donors had fewer naive CD4+ cells, long-lived donors had more of them and higher diversity. Estimates of diversity drawn from one million T cells were considered underestimates.

This CDR3 region has 12 residues. CDR1 LGHNT and CDR2 FRNRAP come from the germline V gene. V was cut by 3 bases and J by 5 bases, with 6 bases left in between. Input material: blood. The chain employs TRBV12-5 and TRBJ2-3, with no clear D. The receptor's source is a middle-aged man in good health. The CDR3 protein is CASGFQEDTQYF. The CDR3 nucleotides read TGTGCTAGTGGTTTTCAGGAAGATACGCAGTATTTT.